Shown below are 2 T cell receptor beta chains from a single sample sequenced in a study of blood T cell repertoires in COVID-19. This table comes from immunoSEQ multiplex PCR, and its TCRdb copy is limited to in-frame clones, with some not included. The sample holds fewer than 250,000 clones; approximately 87% are singletons and the top ten take about 2.5%. The sequencing input was peripheral blood. The receptor set was obtained from a woman in her 70s with active or convalescent COVID-19.

V usage is TRBV25-1 and J usage is TRBJ1-5; TRBD1 aligns across 8 bases. Germline V gene lookup returns CDR1 MGHDK and CDR2 SYGVNS. Losses at the gene ends were 2 bases for V and 4 bases for J; bases not matched to a gene: 10. This CDR3 has 17 amino acids. Here the CDR3 DNA reads TGTGCCAGCAGTGAAAACTTCGGACAGGGTAAAAATCAGCCCCAGCATTTT. Its translation: CASSENFGQGKNQPQHF.

There are a few counts of this clone. The chain has TRBV10-3 and TRBJ1-5; possibly TRBD1 for D (6 bases). Trimming took 10 bases from V and 4 from J, leaving 17 bases between them. The germline V gene has CDR1 ENHRY and CDR2 SYGVKD. The CDR3 loop spans 14 amino acids. CDR3 loop: CATSGGQLNQPQHF. In DNA, the CDR3 is TGTGCCACCAGCGGGGGGCAGTTGAATCAGCCCCAGCATTTT.